Sequencing of this T cell receptor (beta chain) was carried out in a study of response to subunit inactivated influenza vaccine. The sample holds a few counts of this clonotype. Its antigen is unknown. Germline loops: CDR1 SGHDT, CDR2 YYEEEE. Trimming cost V 0 bases and J 9 bases, with 4 bases left between them. The CDR3 has 11 residues. Each CDR3 protein is one row after TCRdb ran MiXCR on the RT-PCR reads. The sample yields about 500,000 distinct CDR3 sequences, more than 15% seen once. General observations from the study: After each seasonal influenza vaccination, few new T cells are recruited, the authors suggested.

The source material was CD4+ T cells sorted from PBMCs, sampled less than 30 months after vaccination. This clonotype originated in a man between 50 and 70 years old who received an inactivated influenza vaccine. The rearrangement uses TRBV5-6 and TRBJ2-1; no firm D call. CDR3 in amino acids: CASSLVSEQFF. DNA of the CDR3: TGTGCCAGCAGCTTGGTGTCTGAGCAGTTCTTC.